Below, 7 T cell receptor beta chains from the same sample are listed, as sequenced in a study of blood T cell repertoires in COVID-19. The repertoire was sequenced with immunoSEQ multiplex PCR; TCRdb's copy has only in-frame clones and lacks some. The sample holds about 220,000 clones, 80% to 90% seen once. Material: PBMCs or T cells enriched from blood (not recorded which). All receptors derive from a woman aged 50 to 65 who had been exposed to COVID-19.

The chain carries TRBV19 and TRBJ2-1; 8 nucleotides align to TRBD2. Losses at the gene ends were 5 bases for V and 5 bases for J; bases not matched to a gene: 8. Germline V CDR1 and CDR2: LNHDA, SQIVND (reference sequence). The CDR3 runs to 15 residues. Written as DNA, the CDR3 is TGTGCCAGTAGTTCCCGGGGGGGATTAAACAATGAGCAGTTCTTC. Protein product: CASSSRGGLNNEQFF.

This chain joins TRBV7-9 and TRBJ1-2; D may be TRBD1 (5 bases). Per the germline V gene, CDR1 is SEHNR and CDR2 is FQNEAQ (reference sequence). CDR3 length: 18 amino acids. The V end lost 3 bases, the J end lost 8 bases, and 28 bases lay between the germline ends. CDR3 in DNA: TGTGCCAGCAGCTTCCATATCTCCGGGGGTCAGGTTCATGGGGGCTACACCTTC. This codes for CASSFHISGGQVHGGYTF.

The chain combines TRBV7-3 with TRBJ2-5, with a possible D match to TRBD1 (6 bases). The CDR3 runs to 14 residues. The V end lost 3 bases, the J end lost 2 bases, and 10 bases lay between the germline ends. Germline-derived CDR1 and CDR2 are SGHTA and FQGTGA. DNA of the CDR3: TGTGCCAGCAGCTTGGGGACACCGCAAGAGACCCAGTACTTC. The encoded protein is CASSLGTPQETQYF.

The sample holds a few counts of this clone. The chain is built from TRBV27 and TRBJ1-1; no clear D. V was trimmed by 8 bases and J by 5 bases, leaving 18 bases between them. The CDR3 is 14 amino acids. Germline V gene lookup returns CDR1 MNHEY and CDR2 SMNVEV (reference sequence). CDR3 protein: CASYSVGRGTEAFF. CDR3 DNA: TGTGCCAGCTACTCCGTGGGCCGTGGGACTGAAGCTTTCTTT.

V gene TRBV6-5 combines with J gene TRBJ1-2; 7 positions match TRBD1. This CDR3 region has 14 residues. After removal of 5 bases from V and 13 bases from J, the junction contained 16 bases not matched to a gene. The germline gives CDR1 MNHEY, CDR2 SVGAGI. The CDR3 spells CASSPSGQPLYFTF. The DNA of the CDR3 is TGTGCCAGCAGTCCTTCGGGACAGCCCCTATATTTCACCTTC.

This chain joins TRBV3-1 (or the pseudogene TRBV3-2) and TRBJ1-3; possibly TRBD1 for D (6 bases). Trimming removed 5 bases at V and 3 bases at J, with 11 bases between. Germline lookup yields CDR1 LGHDT and CDR2 YNNKEL (reference sequence). The CDR3 loop spans 14 amino acids. CDR3 amino acids: CASSRGLGGNTIYF. In DNA form, the CDR3 reads TGTGCCAGCAGCAGGGGGTTAGGTGGAAACACCATATATTTT.

This sequence joins TRBV2 and TRBJ1-5, with TRBD1 matching 7 bases. Germline CDR1 reads SNHLY; CDR2 reads FYNNEI. There are 14 residues in the CDR3. J gave up 6 bases and V 6 bases, and 8 bases lay outside the gene matches. CDR3 region: CASRLEGATQPQHF. The CDR3 DNA reads TGTGCCAGCAGGTTAGAGGGGGCTACTCAGCCCCAGCATTTT. Drawing the rest from reference TRBV2 and TRBJ1-5, the complete variable domain is EPEVTQTPSHQVTQMGQEVILRCVPISNHLYFYWYRQILGQKVEFLVSFYNNEISEKSEIFDDQFSVERPDGSNFTLKIRSTKLEDSAMYFCASRLEGATQPQHFGDGTRLSIL.